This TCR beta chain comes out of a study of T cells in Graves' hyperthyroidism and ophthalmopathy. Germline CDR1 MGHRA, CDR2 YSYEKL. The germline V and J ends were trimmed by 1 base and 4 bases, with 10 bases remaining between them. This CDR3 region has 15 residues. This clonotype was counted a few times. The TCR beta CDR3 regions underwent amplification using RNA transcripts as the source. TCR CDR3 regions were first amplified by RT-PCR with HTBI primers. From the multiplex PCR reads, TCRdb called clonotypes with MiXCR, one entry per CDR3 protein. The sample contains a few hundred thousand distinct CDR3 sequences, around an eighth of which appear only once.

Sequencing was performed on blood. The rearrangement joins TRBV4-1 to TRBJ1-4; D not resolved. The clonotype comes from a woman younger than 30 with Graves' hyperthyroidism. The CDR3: CASSQGSRDNEKLFF. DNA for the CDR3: TGCGCCAGCAGCCAAGGTTCCAGAGATAATGAAAAACTGTTTTTT.